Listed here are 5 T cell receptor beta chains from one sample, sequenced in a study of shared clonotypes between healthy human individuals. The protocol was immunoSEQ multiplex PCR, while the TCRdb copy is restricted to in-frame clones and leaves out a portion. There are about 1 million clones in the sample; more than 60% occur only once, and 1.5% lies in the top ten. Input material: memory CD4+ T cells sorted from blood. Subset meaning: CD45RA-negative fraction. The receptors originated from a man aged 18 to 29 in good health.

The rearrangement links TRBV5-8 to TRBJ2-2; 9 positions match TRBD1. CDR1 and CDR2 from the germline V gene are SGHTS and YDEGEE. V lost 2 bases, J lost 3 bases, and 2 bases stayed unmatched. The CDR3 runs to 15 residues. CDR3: CASSLQGADTGELFF. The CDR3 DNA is TGTGCCAGCAGCTTACAGGGGGCCGACACCGGGGAGCTGTTTTTT.

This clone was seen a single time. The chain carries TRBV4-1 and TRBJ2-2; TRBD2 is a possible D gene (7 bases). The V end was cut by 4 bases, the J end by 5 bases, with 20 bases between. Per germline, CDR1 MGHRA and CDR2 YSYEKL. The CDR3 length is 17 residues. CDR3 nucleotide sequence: TGCGCCAGCAGCCCACTAGCGAATGGGGGCGGAACCGGGGAGCTGTTTTTT. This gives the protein CASSPLANGGGTGELFF.

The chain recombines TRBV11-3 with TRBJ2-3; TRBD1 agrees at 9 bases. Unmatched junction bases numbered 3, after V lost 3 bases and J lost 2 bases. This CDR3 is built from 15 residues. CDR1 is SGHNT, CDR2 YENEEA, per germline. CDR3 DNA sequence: TGTGCCAGCAGCTTGGGGACAGGGATCACAGATACGCAGTATTTT. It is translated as CASSLGTGITDTQYF. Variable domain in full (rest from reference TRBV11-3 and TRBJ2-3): EAGVVQSPRYKIIEKKQPVAFWCNPISGHNTLYWYLQNLGQGPELLIRYENEEAVDDSQLPKDRFSAERLKGVDSTLKIQPAELGDSAVYLCASSLGTGITDTQYFGPGTRLTVL.

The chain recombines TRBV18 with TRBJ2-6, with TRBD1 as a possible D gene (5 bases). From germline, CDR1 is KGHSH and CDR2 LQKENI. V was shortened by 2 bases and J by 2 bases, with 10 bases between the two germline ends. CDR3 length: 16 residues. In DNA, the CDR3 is TGTGCCAGCTCACCAGGTGCAGGGACTGGGGCCAACGTCCTGACTTTC. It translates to CASSPGAGTGANVLTF.

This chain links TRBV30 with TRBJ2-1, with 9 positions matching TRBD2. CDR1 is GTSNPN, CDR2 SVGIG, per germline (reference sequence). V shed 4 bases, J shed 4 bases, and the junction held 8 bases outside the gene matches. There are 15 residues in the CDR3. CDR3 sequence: CAWKPGLAGYNEQFF. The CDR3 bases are TGTGCCTGGAAACCGGGACTAGCTGGTTACAATGAGCAGTTCTTC.